What follows is one T cell receptor beta chain and its context. The table came from immunoSEQ multiplex PCR; TCRdb's copy has only in-frame clones and leaves some out. In the table there are 190,000 or so clones, about 77% of which are singletons. The data originate from a study of blood T cell repertoires in COVID-19. On the study more broadly: Both acute and convalescent COVID-19 samples were obtained from the United States, Italy and Spain. PBMCs, B-cell-depleted T cells, or T cells provided the cDNA or gDNA that made up the material.

CDR1 and CDR2 (germline): MNHEY, SVGAGI. The CDR3 sequence is 14 residues long. Trimming pared 6 bases from V and 0 bases from J, leaving 8 bases between. The chain uses TRBV6-5 and TRBJ2-2; D is ambiguous. The specimen was peripheral blood. The TCR was taken from an elderly woman with active or convalescent COVID-19. The CDR3 here is CASRQSSNTGELFF. The DNA for the CDR3 is TGTGCCAGCAGACAGAGTTCGAACACCGGGGAGCTGTTTTTT.